This T cell receptor (beta chain) was profiled in a study of blood T cell repertoires in COVID-19 (dated by TCRdb to 2020 to 2022). With regard to the full study: Samples covering the acute and convalescent phases of COVID-19 were provided by collaborators in the United States, Italy and Spain. The prospective study material was composed of cDNA or gDNA derived from T cells, B-cell-depleted T cells, or PBMCs. Deeply sampled blood TCRbeta repertoires from subjects exposed to, actively infected with, or recovered from COVID-19 were included in the dataset. A freely available public database, intended as a resource for researchers studying the immune response to SARS-CoV-2, is where the repertoires were released. The samples were drawn from two sources: the first 160 participants of the ongoing ImmuneRACE study, and 950 to 1,500 subjects contributed by 6 global collaborators. Nearly every sample came with metadata listing a de-identified subject ID, COVID-19 status, age in years and sex. Where available, HLA class I and class II types were taken from metadata supplied by the sample provider and were not determined by assay-based typing.

Whole blood was collected in K2EDTA tubes by collaborating institutions according to the institutions' own protocols. For TCRbeta analysis, collaborators shipped samples as frozen whole blood, isolated PBMCs, or DNA extracted from either of those sample types. The CDR3 holds 12 amino acids from the cysteine to the phenylalanine. Of the read, only the CDR3 DNA is kept; its 36 bases are in frame from base 1. V is shortened by 10 bases, J by 6 bases, and the region joining them spans 15 bases. CDR1 and CDR2 were assigned from the germline V gene (reference sequence) as SEHNR and FQNEAQ. TCRbeta CDR3 regions were amplified from genomic DNA by means of the immunoSEQ Assay, a bias-controlled multiplex PCR. In the original analysis: Nucleated cell counts per sample were estimated from amplification of reference gene primers within the assay. To quantify the absolute abundance of each unique TCRbeta CDR3 rearrangement, sequence reads were collapsed and filtered. For each sample, productive Simpson clonality was calculated as the square root of Simpson's diversity index across productive rearrangements. This is the immuneACCESS table as TCRdb keeps it, with only in-frame sequences that have V and J called. A part of the clones is gone; compared with another copy, unresolved V genes explain less than half, and the rest is unexplained. V and J calls and clone size are those listed in that table; D and trimming were worked out from the DNA. Across this sample there are approximately 270,000 clones, with around nine tenths seen only once. The top ten constitute 8.5% to 9% of the sample.

Study-wide findings and limitations: How much clinical and demographic metadata was included differed by source and by participant, and the metadata was provided uncurated.

This clone appeared a few times. Its cognate antigen has yet to be identified. No clone much larger than this one lies a single base away; base qualities are absent. The origin of this receptor is a man aged 40-49 years with active or convalescent COVID-19. Sequenced material: peripheral blood. In this chain, TRBV7-9 is recombined with TRBJ1-2; a weak D assignment points to TRBD1 (5 bases agree). The CDR3 is CATLRGVDGYTF. The DNA sequence reads TGTGCCACCCTCCGGGGGGTCGATGGCTACACCTTC. Extended through the reference TRBV7-9 and TRBJ1-2 proteins, this CDR3 yields the full variable domain: DTGVSQNPRHKITKRGQNVTFRCDPISEHNRLYWYRQTLGQGPEFLTYFQNEAQLEKSRLLSDRFSAERPKGSFSTLEIQRTEQGDSAMYLCATLRGVDGYTFGSGTRLTVV.